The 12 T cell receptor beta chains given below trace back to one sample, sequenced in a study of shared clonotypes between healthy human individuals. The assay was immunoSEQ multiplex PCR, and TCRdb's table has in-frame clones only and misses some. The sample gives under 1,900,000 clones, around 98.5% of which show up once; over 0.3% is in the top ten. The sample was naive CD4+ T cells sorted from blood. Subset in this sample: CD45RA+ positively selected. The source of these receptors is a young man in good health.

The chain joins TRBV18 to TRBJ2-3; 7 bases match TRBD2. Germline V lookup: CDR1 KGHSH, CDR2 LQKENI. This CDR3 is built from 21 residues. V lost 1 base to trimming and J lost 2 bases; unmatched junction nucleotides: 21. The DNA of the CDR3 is TGTGCCAGCTCACCACTGAGACGCACTGGGGCTAGCGGAAGGTTCACAGATACGCAGTATTTT. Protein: CASSPLRRTGASGRFTDTQYF.

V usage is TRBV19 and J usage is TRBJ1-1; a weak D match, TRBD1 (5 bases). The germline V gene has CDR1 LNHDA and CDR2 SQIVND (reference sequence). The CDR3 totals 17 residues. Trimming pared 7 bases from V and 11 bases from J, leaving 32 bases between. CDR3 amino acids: CASKHVHTGTSFRRAFF. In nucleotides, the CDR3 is TGTGCCAGTAAACACGTCCATACCGGGACCTCATTCAGGAGGGCTTTCTTT.

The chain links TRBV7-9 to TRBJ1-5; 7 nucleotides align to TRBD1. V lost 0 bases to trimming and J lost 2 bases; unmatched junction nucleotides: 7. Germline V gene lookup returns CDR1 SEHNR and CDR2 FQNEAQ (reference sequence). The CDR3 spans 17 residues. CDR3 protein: CASSLASGTAGNQPQHF. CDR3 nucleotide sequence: TGTGCCAGCAGCTTAGCCTCCGGGACAGCAGGCAATCAGCCCCAGCATTTT.

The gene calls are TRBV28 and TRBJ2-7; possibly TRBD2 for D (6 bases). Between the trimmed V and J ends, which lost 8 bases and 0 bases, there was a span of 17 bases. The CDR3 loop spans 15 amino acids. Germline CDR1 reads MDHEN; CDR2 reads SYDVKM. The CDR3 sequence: CASAPSGRSSYEQYF. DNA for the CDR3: TGTGCCAGCGCCCCGAGTGGGAGGTCCTCCTACGAGCAGTACTTC.

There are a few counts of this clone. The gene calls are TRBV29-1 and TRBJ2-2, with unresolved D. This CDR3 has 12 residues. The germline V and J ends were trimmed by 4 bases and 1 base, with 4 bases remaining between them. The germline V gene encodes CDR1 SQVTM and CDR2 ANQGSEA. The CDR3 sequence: CSVGRNTGELFF. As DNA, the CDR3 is TGCAGCGTTGGTCGGAACACCGGGGAGCTGTTTTTT.

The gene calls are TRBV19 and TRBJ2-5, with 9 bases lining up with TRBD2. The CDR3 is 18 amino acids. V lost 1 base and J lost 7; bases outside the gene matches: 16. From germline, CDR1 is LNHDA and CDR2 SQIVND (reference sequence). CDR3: CASSIGPPGGRAPRTQYF. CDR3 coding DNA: TGTGCCAGTAGTATAGGGCCCCCAGGCGGGAGGGCCCCTAGGACCCAGTACTTC.

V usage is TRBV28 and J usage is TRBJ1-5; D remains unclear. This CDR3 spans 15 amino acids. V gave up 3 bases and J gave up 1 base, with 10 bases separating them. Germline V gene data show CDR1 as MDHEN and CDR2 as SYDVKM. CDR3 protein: CASSLYVASNQPQHF. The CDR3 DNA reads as TGTGCCAGCAGTTTGTACGTCGCCAGCAATCAGCCCCAGCATTTT.

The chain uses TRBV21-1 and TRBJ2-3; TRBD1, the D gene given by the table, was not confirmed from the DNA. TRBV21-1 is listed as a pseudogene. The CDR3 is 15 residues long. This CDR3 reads CASYGNRACTDTQYF. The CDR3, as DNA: TGTGCCAGCTATGGGAACAGGGCCTGCACAGATACGCAGTATTTT.

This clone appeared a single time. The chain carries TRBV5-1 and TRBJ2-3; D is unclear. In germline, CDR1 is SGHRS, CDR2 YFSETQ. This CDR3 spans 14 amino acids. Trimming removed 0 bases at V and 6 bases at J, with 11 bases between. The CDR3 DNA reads TGCGCCAGCAGCTTGGCCATGGCCCCGGATACGCAGTATTTT. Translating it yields CASSLAMAPDTQYF. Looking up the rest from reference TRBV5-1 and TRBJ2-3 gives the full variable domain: KAGVTQTPRYLIKTRGQQVTLSCSPISGHRSVSWYQQTPGQGLQFLFEYFSETQRNKGNFPGRFSGRQFSNSRSEMNVSTLELGDSALYLCASSLAMAPDTQYFGPGTRLTVL.

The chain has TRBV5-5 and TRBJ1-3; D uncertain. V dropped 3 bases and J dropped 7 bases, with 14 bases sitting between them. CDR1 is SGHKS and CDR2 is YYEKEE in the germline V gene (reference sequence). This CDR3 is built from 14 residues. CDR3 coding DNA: TGTGCCAGCAGCTCAGACCTAGGTACTAACACCATATATTTT. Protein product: CASSSDLGTNTIYF. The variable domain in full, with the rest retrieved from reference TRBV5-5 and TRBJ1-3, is DAGVTQSPTHLIKTRGQQVTLRCSPISGHKSVSWYQQVLGQGPQFIFQYYEKEERGRGNFPDRFSARQFPNYSSELNVNALLLGDSALYLCASSSDLGTNTIYFGEGSWLTVV.

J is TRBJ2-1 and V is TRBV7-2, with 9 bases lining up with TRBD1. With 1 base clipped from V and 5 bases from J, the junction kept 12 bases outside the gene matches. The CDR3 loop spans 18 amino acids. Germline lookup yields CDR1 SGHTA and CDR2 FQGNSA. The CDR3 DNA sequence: TGTGCCAGCAGCTTAGTTCGTTCCTCGGGACAGGGTGACAATGAGCAGTTCTTC. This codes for CASSLVRSSGQGDNEQFF.

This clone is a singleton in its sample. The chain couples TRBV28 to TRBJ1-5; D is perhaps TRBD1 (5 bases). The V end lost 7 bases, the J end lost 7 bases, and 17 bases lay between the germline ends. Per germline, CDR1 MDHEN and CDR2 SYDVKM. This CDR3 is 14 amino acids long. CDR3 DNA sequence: TGTGCCAGCACCTTGACCGGGGCGGTGCAGCCCCAGCATTTT. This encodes CASTLTGAVQPQHF.